This T cell receptor beta chain stems from a study of blood T cell repertoires in COVID-19. Across the study: Samples came from the United States, Italy and Spain, spanning acute and convalescent COVID-19.

Original processing notes: Reference gene primers were amplified, and this amplification served to estimate nucleated cell counts. Method: immunoSEQ multiplex PCR; TCRdb's copy keeps in-frame clones and lacks some. V and J calls and clone size are those listed in that table; D and trimming were worked out from the DNA. The table lists 210,000 or so clones, over 70% of them singletons. CDR1 SEHNR and CDR2 FQNEAQ come from the germline V gene (reference sequence). This CDR3 is 14 amino acids long. V was cut by 5 bases and J by 5 bases, with 12 bases left in between. Participants spanned ages about 18 to 90 years and resided in about 24 US areas. People in the exposed group encountered a COVID-19 case within 2 weeks before entering the study.

J is TRBJ2-2 and V is TRBV7-9, with a weak D call TRBD1 (5 bases). The source is a woman aged 25 to 39 who had been exposed to COVID-19. Material for sequencing was PBMCs or T cells enriched from blood (not recorded which). The CDR3: CASSPDSLTGELFF. CDR3 nucleotide sequence: TGTGCCAGCAGCCCCGACAGCCTAACCGGGGAGCTGTTTTTT.